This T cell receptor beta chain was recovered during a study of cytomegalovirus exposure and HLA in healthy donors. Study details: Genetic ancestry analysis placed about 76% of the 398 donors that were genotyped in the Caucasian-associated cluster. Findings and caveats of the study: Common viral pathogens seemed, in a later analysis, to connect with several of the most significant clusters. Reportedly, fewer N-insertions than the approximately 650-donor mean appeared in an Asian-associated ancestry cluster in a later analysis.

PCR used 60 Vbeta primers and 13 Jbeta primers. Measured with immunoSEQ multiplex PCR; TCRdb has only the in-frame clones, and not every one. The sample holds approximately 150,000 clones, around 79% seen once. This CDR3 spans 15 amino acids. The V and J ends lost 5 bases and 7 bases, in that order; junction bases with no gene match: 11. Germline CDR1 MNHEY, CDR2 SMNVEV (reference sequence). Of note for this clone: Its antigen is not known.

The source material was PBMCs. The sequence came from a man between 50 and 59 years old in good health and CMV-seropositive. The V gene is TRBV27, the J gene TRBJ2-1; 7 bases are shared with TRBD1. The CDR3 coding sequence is TGTGCCAGCAGTCCCCGGACAGGTCCGGGGAATGAGCAGTTCTTC. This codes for CASSPRTGPGNEQFF.